This is a list of T cell receptor beta chains from one sample in a study of T cells in Graves' hyperthyroidism and ophthalmopathy. Using its own MiXCR run on the multiplex PCR reads, TCRdb lists one record per CDR3 protein. The sample shows roughly 560,000 distinct CDR3 sequences, approximately 15% of them seen only once. Material for sequencing was blood. Receptors were obtained from a middle-aged woman with Graves' ophthalmopathy. Both conserved end residues are part of each CDR3. The D gene is left open where the match is weak. A row's size may be missing; if present it is once, few, many or a size class.

d_gene,abundance,v_gene,j_gene,CDR3aa,CDR3nt
TRBD2,.,TRBV7-8,TRBJ2-2,CASSRPGLNTGELFF,TGTGCCAGCAGCCGGCCGGGACTAAACACCGGGGAGCTGTTTTTT
TRBD1,few,TRBV7-2,TRBJ2-7,CVSSLIGQGAYEQYF,TGTGTCAGCAGCTTAATCGGCCAGGGGGCCTACGAGCAGTACTTC
.,many,TRBV4-3,TRBJ1-1,CASSQALLNTEAFF,TGCGCCAGCAGCCAAGCACTCCTGAACACTGAAGCTTTCTTT
.,many,TRBV2,TRBJ2-7,CASSEAIRVYEQYF,TGTGCCAGCAGTGAAGCGATCAGGGTCTACGAGCAGTACTTC
.,.,TRBV5-1,TRBJ2-5,CASSLGVLAFGSGLETQYF,TGCGCCAGCAGCTTGGGGGTGTTGGCCTTTGGAAGCGGGTTAGAGACCCAGTACTTC
TRBD2,.,TRBV11-2,TRBJ2-7,CASSPGLAGGFYEQYF,TGTGCCAGCAGCCCGGGACTAGCGGGAGGATTCTACGAGCAGTACTTC
.,.,TRBV5-1,TRBJ1-1,CASSLRERVAAGAFF,TGCGCCAGCAGCTTGAGGGAGAGGGTGGCAGCCGGGGCTTTCTTT
TRBD1,.,TRBV28,TRBJ2-4,CAIQQVDRTGGHIQYF,TGTGCCATTCAACAAGTGGATCGAACAGGGGGGCACATTCAGTACTTC
TRBD1,many,TRBV25-1,TRBJ1-2,CASSEGDRDIDGYTF,TGTGCCAGCAGTGAAGGGGACAGGGATATTGATGGCTACACCTTC
.,many,TRBV5-6,TRBJ1-1,CASSLRQVEAFF,TGTGCCAGCAGCTTGCGACAGGTTGAAGCTTTCTTT
.,many,TRBV29-1,TRBJ2-2,CSVLRPTGELFF,TGCAGCGTCCTAAGGCCGACCGGGGAGCTGTTTTTT
.,.,TRBV19,TRBJ2-4,CASSTPGQGNIQYF,TGTGCCAGTAGTACCCCCGGGCAGGGAAACATTCAGTACTTC
.,many,TRBV19,TRBJ1-1,CASSSLEAEAFF,TGTGCCAGTAGTTCACTGGAGGCTGAAGCTTTCTTT
.,.,TRBV4-3,TRBJ1-2,CASSQDWAQEGRDGYTF,TGCGCCAGCAGCCAAGATTGGGCCCAGGAGGGAAGGGATGGCTACACCTTC
.,.,TRBV7-6,TRBJ2-3,CASSFPVGGGTDTQYF,TGTGCCAGCAGCTTCCCGGTGGGGGGCGGCACAGATACGCAGTATTTT
TRBD1,many,TRBV20-1,TRBJ2-7,CSGGTGGSYEQYF,TGCAGTGGGGGGACAGGGGGCAGCTACGAGCAGTACTTC
TRBD2,many,TRBV19,TRBJ2-2,CASTYPAGSGELFF,TGTGCCAGTACCTATCCAGCGGGATCCGGGGAGCTGTTTTTT
.,many,TRBV20-1,TRBJ2-5,CSARPGGETQYF,TGCAGTGCTAGGCCGGGTGGAGAGACCCAGTACTTC
.,.,TRBV27,TRBJ2-7,CASSFTGLLSYEQYF,TGTGCCAGCAGTTTCACGGGACTCCTTTCCTACGAGCAGTACTTC
.,many,TRBV6-5,TRBJ2-7,CASSYSEGTYEQYF,TGTGCCAGCAGTTACTCGGAGGGGACCTACGAGCAGTACTTC
TRBD2,many,TRBV10-3,TRBJ2-7,CAISDLAGELSYEQYF,TGTGCCATCAGTGATCTAGCGGGAGAATTATCCTACGAGCAGTACTTC
TRBD1,few,TRBV7-9,TRBJ2-7,CASSLAKTGNHEQYF,TGTGCCAGCAGCTTAGCGAAGACAGGGAACCACGAGCAGTACTTC
.,many,TRBV6-2/TRBV6-3,TRBJ2-4,CASRRRQEPPLAKNIQYF,TGTGCCAGCCGCAGGAGGCAGGAACCCCCTCTAGCCAAAAACATTCAGTACTTC
.,.,TRBV7-2,TRBJ1-1,CASSRRGGEAFF,TGTGCCAGCAGCCGCAGGGGAGGTGAAGCTTTCTTT
.,many,TRBV28,TRBJ2-7,CASSLQTYSYEQYF,TGTGCCAGCAGTTTACAAACCTACTCCTACGAGCAGTACTTC
TRBD1,many,TRBV20-1,TRBJ2-7,CSAKGRGWEQYF,TGCAGTGCTAAAGGCAGGGGGTGGGAGCAGTACTTC
.,many,TRBV19,TRBJ1-2,CASSDGGGANYGYTF,TGTGCCAGTAGTGATGGGGGGGGAGCTAACTATGGCTACACCTTC
TRBD2,many,TRBV10-1,TRBJ2-2,CASSAWGLAGPSGGELFF,TGCGCCAGCAGTGCCTGGGGACTAGCGGGACCTTCAGGCGGGGAGCTGTTTTTT
.,many,TRBV6-5,TRBJ2-7,CASSTGRRYEQYF,TGTGCCAGCAGTACAGGGAGGAGATACGAGCAGTACTTC